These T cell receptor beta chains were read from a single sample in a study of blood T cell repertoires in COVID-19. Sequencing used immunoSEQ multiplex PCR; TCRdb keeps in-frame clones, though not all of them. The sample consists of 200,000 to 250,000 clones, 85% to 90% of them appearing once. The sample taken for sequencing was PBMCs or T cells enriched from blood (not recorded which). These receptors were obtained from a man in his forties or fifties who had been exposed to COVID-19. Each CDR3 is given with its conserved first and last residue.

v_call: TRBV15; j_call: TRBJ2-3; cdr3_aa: CATQDPVGGGDTQYF
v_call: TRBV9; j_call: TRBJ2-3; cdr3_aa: CASSVVGAGDTQYF
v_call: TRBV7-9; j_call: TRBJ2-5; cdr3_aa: CASIHDIDETQYF
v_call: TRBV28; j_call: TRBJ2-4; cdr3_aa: CASSGFLEAGNIQYF
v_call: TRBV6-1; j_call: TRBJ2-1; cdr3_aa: CASSAFSGVSMNEQFF
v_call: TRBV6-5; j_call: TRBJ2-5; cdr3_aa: CASSYSGTGVLETQYF
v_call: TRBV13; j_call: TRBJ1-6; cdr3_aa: CASSSTGGLNSPLHF
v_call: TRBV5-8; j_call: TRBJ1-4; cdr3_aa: CASSFLTATNEKLFF
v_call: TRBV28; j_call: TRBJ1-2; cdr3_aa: CASSPGQPYGYTF
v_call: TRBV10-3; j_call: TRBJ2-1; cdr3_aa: CAISEFMGGGHNNEQFF
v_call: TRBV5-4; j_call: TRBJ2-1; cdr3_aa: CASSLEGLASYNEQFF
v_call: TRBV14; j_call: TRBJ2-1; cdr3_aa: CASSQELHSYNEQFF
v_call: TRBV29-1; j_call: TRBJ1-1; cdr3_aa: CSAGTGGTEAFF
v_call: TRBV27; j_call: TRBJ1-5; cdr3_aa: CASSLLADNQPQHF
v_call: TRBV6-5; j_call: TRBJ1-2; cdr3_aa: CASYRTGKGYTF
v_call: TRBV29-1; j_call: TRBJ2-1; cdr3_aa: CSVEIGYVGGASNEQFF
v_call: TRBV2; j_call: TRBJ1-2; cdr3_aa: CASSDPGQSFYGYTF
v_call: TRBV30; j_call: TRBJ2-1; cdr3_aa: CAWNLGANEQFF
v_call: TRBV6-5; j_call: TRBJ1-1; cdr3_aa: CASSYSTGEGYTEAFF
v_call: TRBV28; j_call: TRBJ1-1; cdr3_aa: CASSPDRPNTEAFF
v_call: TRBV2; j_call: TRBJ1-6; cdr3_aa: CASSEEGGSPLHF
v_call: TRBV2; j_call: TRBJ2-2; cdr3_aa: CASRGAVGRGDTGELFF
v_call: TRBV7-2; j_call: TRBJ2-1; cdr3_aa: CASSGGLATSYNEQFF
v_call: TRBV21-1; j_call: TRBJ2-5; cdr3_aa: CASSKRHRGETQYF
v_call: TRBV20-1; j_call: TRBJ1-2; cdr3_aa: CSARGQGYGYTF
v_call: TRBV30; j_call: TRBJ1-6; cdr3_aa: CAWSSVYNSPLHF
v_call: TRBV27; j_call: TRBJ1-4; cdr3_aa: CASSLGLRAEKLFF
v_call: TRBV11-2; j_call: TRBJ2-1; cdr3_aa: CASSLAGGPYNEQFF
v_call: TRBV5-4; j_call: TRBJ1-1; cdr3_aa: CASSLSPTGVDTEAFF
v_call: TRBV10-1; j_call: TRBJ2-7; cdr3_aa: CASSESRRGVWTYEQYF
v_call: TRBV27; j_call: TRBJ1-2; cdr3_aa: CASRDRGGYGYTF
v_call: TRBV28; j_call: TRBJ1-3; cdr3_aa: CASMKPAGGGPGNTIYF
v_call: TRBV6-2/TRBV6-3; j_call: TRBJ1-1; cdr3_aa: CASSGHLNTEAFF
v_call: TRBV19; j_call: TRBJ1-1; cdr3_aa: CASSIRWQVNTEAFF
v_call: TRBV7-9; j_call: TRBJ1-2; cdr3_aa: CASSLNDGGYGYTF
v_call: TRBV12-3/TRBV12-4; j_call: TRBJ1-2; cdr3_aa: CASSRTGNYGYTF
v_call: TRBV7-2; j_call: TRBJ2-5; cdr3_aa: CASSRGQVYQETQYF
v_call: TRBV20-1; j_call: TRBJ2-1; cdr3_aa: CSAPIYNEQFF
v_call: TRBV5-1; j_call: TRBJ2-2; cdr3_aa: CASSLVPGGDTGELFF
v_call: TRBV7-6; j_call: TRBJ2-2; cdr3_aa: CASSSAGGGSTGELFF
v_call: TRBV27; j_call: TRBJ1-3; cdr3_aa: CASSLGGSGNTIYF
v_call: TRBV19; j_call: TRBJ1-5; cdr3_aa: CASSKARTGGNQPQHF
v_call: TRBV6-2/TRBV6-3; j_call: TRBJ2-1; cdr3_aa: CASSRQGRREQFF
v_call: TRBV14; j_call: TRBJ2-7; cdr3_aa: CASSPTGRGVHEQYF
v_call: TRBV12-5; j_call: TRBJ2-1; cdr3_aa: CASGLSLALGAFNEQFF
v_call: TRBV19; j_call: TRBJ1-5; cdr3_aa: CASRGDRGRKPQHF
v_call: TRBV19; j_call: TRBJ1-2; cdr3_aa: CASSAGVVGGYGYTF
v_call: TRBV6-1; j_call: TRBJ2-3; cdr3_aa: CASSEGLSTDTQYF
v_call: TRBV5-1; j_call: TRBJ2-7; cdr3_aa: CASTLTQGQAYEQYF
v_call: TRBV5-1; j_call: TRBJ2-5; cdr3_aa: CASSLERGSETQYF
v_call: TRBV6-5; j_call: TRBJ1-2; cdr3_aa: CASRLDREAYGYTF